This TCR beta chain stems from a study of T cell clusters in autoimmune cytopenias. Study results and limitations: Clustering suggested that physiological T cell clusters were missing in primary autoimmune cytopenia patients.

Measured by frequency, this clonotype is medium-sized. The antigen remains unidentified. TRB amplification used around 0.25 ug of peripheral blood genomic DNA. TRB rearrangements were amplified by touch-down multiplex PCR with mixed TRB-A/B primers. No DNA is given; TCRdb re-called the multiplex PCR reads and lists each CDR3 protein once. The listing records some 7,000 distinct CDR3 sequences. Material: peripheral blood. The TCR originated in a human donor with an autoimmune cytopenia or autoimmune hepatitis (not recorded which).

The CDR3 here is CASSTRQGLVDYGYTF. The rearrangement uses TRBV19 and TRBJ1-2. Germline V gene sequence: CDR1 LNHDA, CDR2 SQIVND (reference sequence). The CDR3 runs to 16 residues.